These T cell receptor beta chains were read from a single sample in a study of blood T cell repertoires in COVID-19. Produced via immunoSEQ multiplex PCR; TCRdb's table is partial and in-frame only. The sample includes more than 400,000 clones, approximately 85% of them seen just once. The sample comprised peripheral blood. These receptors originate from a human donor in a cohort sampled during active COVID-19. Both conserved end residues are part of each CDR3. D genes are given only for firm matches. The listing skips clone size in some rows; elsewhere it reads once, few, many or a size class.

CDR3aa | CDR3nt | d_gene | j_gene | abundance | len | v_gene
CAWSGSGQGYYGYTF | TGTGCCTGGAGTGGCTCAGGACAGGGATACTATGGCTACACCTTC | TRBD1 | TRBJ1-2 | NA | 15 | TRBV30
CAWEDRNNEKLFF | TGTGCCTGGGAGGACAGGAATAATGAAAAACTGTTTTTT | TRBD1 | TRBJ1-4 | NA | 13 | TRBV30
CASSDSNIINYGYTF | TGTGCCAGCAGTGACTCGAACATTATTAACTATGGCTACACCTTC | NA | TRBJ1-2 | NA | 15 | TRBV6-4
CASKGTSGRAVYNEQFF | TGCGCCAGTAAAGGGACTAGCGGGAGGGCCGTCTACAATGAGCAGTTCTTC | TRBD2 | TRBJ2-1 | NA | 17 | TRBV10-1
CASSSVQGYNEQFF | TGCGCCAGCAGCTCGGTCCAGGGCTACAATGAGCAGTTCTTC | NA | TRBJ2-1 | NA | 14 | TRBV5-1
CASSQDRGSHPYEQYF | TGCGCCAGCAGCCAAGATCGGGGATCCCACCCCTACGAGCAGTACTTC | NA | TRBJ2-7 | NA | 16 | TRBV4-3
CASSLRELPTDTQYF | TGTGCCAGCTCACTACGAGAACTGCCCACAGATACGCAGTATTTT | NA | TRBJ2-3 | NA | 15 | TRBV18
CASSLGWASTDTQYF | TGTGCCAGCAGCTTAGGCTGGGCTAGCACAGATACGCAGTATTTT | NA | TRBJ2-3 | NA | 15 | TRBV11-3
CASSPSKASGSSYNEQFF | TGTGCCAGCTCACCTTCCAAGGCTAGCGGGAGCTCCTACAATGAGCAGTTCTTC | TRBD2 | TRBJ2-1 | NA | 18 | TRBV18
CASSLLERDTHEQFF | TGCGCCAGCAGCTTGCTCGAGCGGGATACCCATGAGCAGTTCTTC | TRBD2 | TRBJ2-1 | NA | 15 | TRBV5-1
CASILSGTGSYEQYF | TGTGCCAGCATCTTGAGTGGGACAGGGTCCTACGAGCAGTACTTC | TRBD1 | TRBJ2-7 | NA | 15 | TRBV6-5
CASSLEQGARAYNEQFF | TGTGCCAGCAGCTTGGAACAGGGGGCGCGGGCCTACAATGAGCAGTTCTTC | TRBD1 | TRBJ2-1 | NA | 17 | TRBV5-6
CASSLDHRTNTGELFF | TGCGCCAGCAGCTTGGATCACAGGACGAACACCGGGGAGCTGTTTTTT | NA | TRBJ2-2 | once | 16 | TRBV5-1
CASSGATGATQYF | TGTGCCAGCAGCGGAGCTACAGGGGCGACCCAGTACTTC | TRBD1 | TRBJ2-5 | NA | 13 | TRBV7-2
CASSPQENTIYF | TGTGCCAGCAGCCCGCAGGAAAACACCATATATTTT | NA | TRBJ1-3 | NA | 12 | TRBV7-9
CAISPSFGTGGNYGYTF | TGTGCCATCAGTCCGTCCTTCGGGACAGGGGGGAACTATGGCTACACCTTC | TRBD1 | TRBJ1-2 | NA | 17 | TRBV10-3
CASSQESGSPEAFF | TGCGCCAGCAGCCAAGAGTCCGGGAGTCCTGAAGCTTTCTTT | NA | TRBJ1-1 | NA | 14 | TRBV4-3
CASSRGLDWYNEQFF | TGTGCCAGCAGCCGGGGACTGGATTGGTACAATGAGCAGTTCTTC | NA | TRBJ2-1 | NA | 15 | TRBV7-3
CAWSAASGRAQETQYF | TGTGCCTGGAGTGCCGCTAGCGGGAGGGCCCAAGAGACCCAGTACTTC | TRBD2 | TRBJ2-5 | NA | 16 | TRBV30
CAWSSSPSLTHF | TGTGCCTGGTCTAGCTCCCCCTCGTTGACGCACTTC | NA | TRBJ2-7 | NA | 12 | TRBV30
CASSSETGFGTEAFF | TGTGCCAGCAGCTCCGAGACAGGGTTCGGCACTGAAGCTTTCTTT | TRBD1 | TRBJ1-1 | NA | 15 | TRBV2
CAWSPTYRVGGETQYF | TGTGCCTGGAGTCCCACCTACAGGGTAGGAGGCGAGACCCAGTACTTC | NA | TRBJ2-5 | NA | 16 | TRBV30
CATSDGQGVGNEKLFF | TGTGCCACCAGTGATGGACAGGGAGTAGGTAATGAAAAACTGTTTTTT | TRBD1 | TRBJ1-4 | NA | 16 | TRBV24-1
CRRDSHTDTQYF | TGCAGGAGGGACAGCCACACAGATACGCAGTATTTT | TRBD1 | TRBJ2-3 | NA | 12 | TRBV29-1
CASSPEGRSTYEQYF | TGTGCCAGCAGCCCCGAGGGCCGAAGCACCTACGAGCAGTACTTC | NA | TRBJ2-7 | NA | 15 | TRBV7-2
CASSEGQGALYEQYF | TGTGCCAGTAGCGAAGGACAGGGGGCCCTCTACGAGCAGTACTTC | TRBD1 | TRBJ2-7 | NA | 15 | TRBV19
CASRETGFFNEQFF | TGTGCCAGCAGGGAGACAGGATTTTTCAATGAGCAGTTCTTC | NA | TRBJ2-1 | NA | 14 | TRBV28
CASSPGTGAGETQYF | TGTGCCAGCAGCCCCGGGACAGGGGCCGGGGAGACCCAGTACTTC | TRBD1 | TRBJ2-5 | NA | 15 | TRBV7-3
CSVAGTSGMLYEQYF | TGCAGCGTTGCCGGGACTAGCGGGATGTTGTACGAGCAGTACTTC | TRBD2 | TRBJ2-7 | NA | 15 | TRBV29-1
CASSFVAGAGGELFF | TGTGCCAGCAGCTTCGTAGCGGGAGCGGGCGGGGAGCTGTTTTTT | TRBD2 | TRBJ2-2 | NA | 15 | TRBV11-2
CASSQDRGETQPQHF | TGCGCCAGCAGCCAAGACAGGGGGGAAACGCAGCCCCAGCATTTT | TRBD1 | TRBJ1-5 | NA | 15 | TRBV4-1
CASSLLSSHETQYF | TGTGCCAGCAGCTTGTTGTCTAGTCATGAGACCCAGTACTTC | NA | TRBJ2-5 | NA | 14 | TRBV5-6
CASRTGFSNQPQHF | TGTGCCAGCAGAACAGGGTTTAGCAATCAGCCCCAGCATTTT | NA | TRBJ1-5 | NA | 14 | TRBV2
CASSQEVRQAYNEQFF | TGCGCCAGCAGCCAAGAAGTACGACAGGCTTACAATGAGCAGTTCTTC | NA | TRBJ2-1 | NA | 16 | TRBV4-1